The T cell receptor beta chain under discussion was sequenced for a study of cytomegalovirus exposure and HLA in healthy donors. Study-level points and caveats: The number of N-insertions in an Asian-associated ancestry cluster was reportedly below the approximately 700-donor mean in a later analysis. Among TCR beta chains of equal frequency, HLA-associated ones were more clonally expanded in a later analysis. Previously analyzed data showed that most TCR beta V segments were productive at a frequency of about 87% or about 30%.

The germline V gene has CDR1 SGHVS and CDR2 FNYEAQ. V lost 3 bases and J lost 6; bases outside the gene matches: 9. The CDR3 spans 16 residues. This clone was observed at least ten times. Its antigen is unidentified. The PCR used 60 Vbeta and 13 Jbeta primers. Sequencing used immunoSEQ multiplex PCR; TCRdb keeps in-frame clones, though not all of them. The sample includes around 94,000 clones, around 78% seen only once; the top ten take 3.5% to 5.5%. This TCR was sampled from a woman between 40 and 50 years old in good health and CMV-seropositive. Specimen: PBMCs. The chain uses TRBV7-6 and TRBJ2-1, with 9 bases fitting TRBD2. CDR3 coding DNA: TGTGCCAGCAGCTTGGAGGGACTAGCCCCGGGCAATGAGCAGTTCTTC. This sequence encodes CASSLEGLAPGNEQFF.